The 8 T cell receptor beta chains below all came from one sample that was sequenced in a study of shared clonotypes between healthy human individuals. This table comes from immunoSEQ multiplex PCR, and its TCRdb copy is limited to in-frame clones, with some not included. The data contain under 750,000 clones, over 60% of them singletons. Sequenced sample: memory CD4+ T cells sorted from blood. Subset specified: CD45RA-negative fraction. These TCRs come from a young woman in good health.

A note on this clone: Other DNA sequences in this specimen translate into the identical CDR3. V usage is TRBV5-1 and J usage is TRBJ1-2; the match to TRBD1 covers 7 bases. This CDR3 region has 12 residues. The J segment lost 6 bases and the V segment lost 2 bases, leaving 1 base of the junction unmatched. Per the germline V gene, CDR1 is SGHRS and CDR2 is YFSETQ. CDR3: CASSFTGDGYTF. DNA of the CDR3: TGCGCCAGCAGCTTTACAGGGGATGGCTACACCTTC.

V is TRBV13 and J is TRBJ1-5; D remains unclear. The CDR3 has 12 residues. Per the germline V gene, CDR1 is PRHDT and CDR2 is FYEKMQ (reference sequence). V was cut by 5 bases and J by 6 bases, with 8 bases left in between. In DNA, the CDR3 is TGTGCCAGCAGCCTCCGTGGTCAGCCCCAGCATTTT. Its translation is CASSLRGQPQHF.

This clone has just a few counts. This chain links TRBV5-1 with TRBJ1-5; 7 bases fit TRBD1. There are 15 residues in the CDR3. CDR1 and CDR2 from the germline V gene are SGHRS and YFSETQ. Trimming at V came to 1 base and at J to 5 bases, leaving 6 bases not matched to a gene. The DNA of the CDR3 is TGCGCCAGCAGCTTGAGCACAGGGGTTGATCAGCCCCAGCATTTT. Amino acids: CASSLSTGVDQPQHF.

This clone occurred once. The chain couples TRBV4-2 to TRBJ1-2, with D perhaps TRBD1 (5 bases). The CDR3 has 13 residues. V lost 0 bases and J lost 8, with 10 bases in between. CDR1 is LGHNA, CDR2 YNFKEQ, per germline. CDR3 protein: CASSQDPKGGYTF. As DNA, the CDR3 is TGTGCCAGCAGCCAAGATCCGAAGGGGGGCTACACCTTC.

The chain links TRBV9 to TRBJ1-2; 8 bases are a match to TRBD1. The CDR3 covers 16 residues. Germline CDR1 reads SGDLS; CDR2 reads YYNGEE. The ends lost 0 bases at V and 5 bases at J; junction bases unmatched: 9. The CDR3 DNA sequence: TGTGCCAGCAGCGTAGGGGACAGGTTGTCAGCATATGGCTACACCTTC. This encodes CASSVGDRLSAYGYTF.

This rearrangement joins TRBV7-2 to TRBJ2-1, with D perhaps TRBD2 (6 bases). The CDR3 sequence is 15 residues long. Trimming took 5 bases from V and 9 from J, leaving 20 bases between them. Germline V gene data show CDR1 as SGHTA and CDR2 as FQGNSA. The chain's CDR3 is CASSPWGRRAGEQFF. The CDR3 DNA follows: TGTGCCAGCAGCCCCTGGGGTAGGAGGGCGGGTGAGCAGTTCTTC.

This clone was detected only once. The rearrangement uses TRBV4-1 and TRBJ2-3; D unresolved. V dropped 1 base and J dropped 4 bases, with 3 bases sitting between them. Germline V gene sequence: CDR1 MGHRA, CDR2 YSYEKL. CDR3 length equals 12 residues. Here the CDR3 reads CASSQVADTQYF. CDR3 nucleotides: TGCGCCAGCAGCCAAGTAGCAGATACGCAGTATTTT.

V usage is TRBV28 and J usage is TRBJ1-4; 9 bases map to TRBD1. Germline-derived CDR1 and CDR2 are MDHEN and SYDVKM. The length of the CDR3 is 14 residues. V trimming: 6 bases; J trimming: 10 bases; junction bases outside the gene matches: 9. CDR3 DNA: TGTGCCAGCAGGTCCACAGGGGGCGGCGGAAAACTGTTTTTT. Translation gives CASRSTGGGGKLFF.